This TCR beta chain was profiled in a study of T cell responses to AZD1222 COVID-19 vaccine. The CDR3 is made up of 13 amino acids. The V gene's germline CDR1 is LNHDA and CDR2 SQIVND (reference sequence). V shed 6 bases and J shed 8 bases, with 14 bases lying between them. Some clones are missing from TCRdb's copy, which holds only in-frame ones; the method was immunoSEQ multiplex PCR. The sample lists some 110,000 clones, about four fifths occurring once. The clonotype comes from an adult in good health. V and J are TRBV19 and TRBJ2-4; perhaps TRBD1 as D (6 bases). Here the sequenced sample was peripheral blood, taken on day 0 of AZD1222 vaccination. The CDR3 coding sequence is TGTGCCAGTAGGAGGACAGCGTTTGACATTCAGTACTTC. Its protein is CASRRTAFDIQYF.